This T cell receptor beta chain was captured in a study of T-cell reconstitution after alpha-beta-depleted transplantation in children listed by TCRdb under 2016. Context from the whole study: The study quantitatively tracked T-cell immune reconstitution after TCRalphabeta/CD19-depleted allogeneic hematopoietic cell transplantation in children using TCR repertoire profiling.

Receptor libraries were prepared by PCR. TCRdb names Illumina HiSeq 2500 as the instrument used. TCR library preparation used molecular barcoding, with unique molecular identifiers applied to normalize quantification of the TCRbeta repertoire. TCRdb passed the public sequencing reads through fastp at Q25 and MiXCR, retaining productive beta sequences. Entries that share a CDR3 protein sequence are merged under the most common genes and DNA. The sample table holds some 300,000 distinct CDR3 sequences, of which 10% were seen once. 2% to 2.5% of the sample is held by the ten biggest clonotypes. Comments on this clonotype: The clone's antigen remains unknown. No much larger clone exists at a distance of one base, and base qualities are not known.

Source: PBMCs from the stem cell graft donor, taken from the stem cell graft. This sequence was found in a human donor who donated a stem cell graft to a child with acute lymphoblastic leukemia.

The CDR3 amino acid sequence is: CASSETRFGNEQFF. The nucleotide sequence is TGTGCCAGCAGTGAAACCCGGTTCGGGAATGAGCAGTTCTTC. In this chain, TRBV6-1 is recombined with TRBJ2-1; the D segment cannot be called with confidence. CDR1 and CDR2 (MNHNS, SASEGT) derive from the germline V gene. Relative to germline, V is 2 bases shorter and J is 7 bases shorter, with 12 bases between their ends. The CDR3 measures 14 amino acids from cysteine to phenylalanine. The DNA shown is the 42-base CDR3, in frame from base 1.